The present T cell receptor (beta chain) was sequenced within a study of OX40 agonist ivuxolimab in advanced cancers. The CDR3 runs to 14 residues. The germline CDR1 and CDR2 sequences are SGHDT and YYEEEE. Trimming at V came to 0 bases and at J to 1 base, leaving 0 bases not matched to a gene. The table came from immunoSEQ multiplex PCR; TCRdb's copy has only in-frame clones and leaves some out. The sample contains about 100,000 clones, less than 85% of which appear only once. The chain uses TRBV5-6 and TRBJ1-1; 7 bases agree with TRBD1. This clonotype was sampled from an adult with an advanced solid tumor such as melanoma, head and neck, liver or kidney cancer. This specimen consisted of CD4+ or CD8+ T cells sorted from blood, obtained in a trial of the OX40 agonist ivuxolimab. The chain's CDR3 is CASSLGTGNTEAFF. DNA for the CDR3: TGTGCCAGCAGCTTGGGGACAGGGAACACTGAAGCTTTCTTT.